This T cell receptor beta chain derives from a study of CD8 T cells in ankylosing spondylitis. V lost 3 bases, J lost 9 bases, and 6 bases stayed unmatched. CDR1 and CDR2 from the germline V gene are SGDLS and YYNGEE. CDR3 size: 14 residues. Broader study findings: Clones linked to disease, bearing a CD8+ phenotype, were relatively rare in peripheral blood. Matched synovial fluid from ankylosing spondylitis patients was reported to be enriched for disease-linked clones. A motif in TCR beta, a set of under ten highly homologous variants, appeared characteristic of ankylosing spondylitis blood.

At least ten counts were recorded for this clonotype. What it recognizes is unknown. TCRdb analysed the 5' RACE reads with MiXCR anew, one entry per CDR3 protein. The sample has roughly 40,000 distinct CDR3 sequences, around 2.9% seen once; the top ten hold approximately 4.5%. The receptor comes from a male donor with ankylosing spondylitis or in good health (not recorded which). The chain is built from TRBV9 and TRBJ2-1; TRBD2 agrees at 10 bases. Sequencing was carried out using blood, either unsorted or a sorted T cell fraction (not recorded which). CDR3 nucleotides: TGTGCCAGCAGCGCATGGACTAGCGGCTTTGAGCAGTTCTTC. Its protein product is CASSAWTSGFEQFF.